Listed here are 7 T cell receptor beta chains from one sample, sequenced in a study of T-cell memory formation after mild COVID-19. MiXCR, run by TCRdb on the 5' RACE reads, gives a single entry per CDR3 protein. The data contain 500,000 to 600,000 distinct CDR3 sequences, 15% to 20% of them singletons. Sequencing was performed on PBMCs or a T cell subset sorted from them (not recorded which). The receptors were sampled from an adult woman who had mild COVID-19 (a few samples of this study predate the infection). Cell type and time point are not known.

This clonotype turned up a few times. The chain is built from TRBV5-1 and TRBJ2-1, with 9 bases matching TRBD1. Germline assignment: CDR1 SGHRS and CDR2 YFSETQ. This CDR3 contains 19 residues. Trimming at V came to 0 bases and at J to 0 bases, leaving 10 bases not matched to a gene. The CDR3 DNA reads as TGCGCCAGCAGCTTGGAACAGGGGGCTCATAAAAGCTCCTACAATGAGCAGTTCTTC. As protein: CASSLEQGAHKSSYNEQFF.

This rearrangement joins TRBV12-3 or TRBV12-4 to TRBJ2-5; TRBD2 matches at 13 bases. V lost 4 bases and J lost 4; bases outside the gene matches: 9. This CDR3 comprises 17 residues. CDR3 sequence reads: CASSSPLTSGRGETQYF. The DNA of the CDR3 is TGTGCCAGCAGTTCTCCCTTAACTAGCGGGAGGGGAGAGACCCAGTACTTC.

The chain links TRBV7-2 to TRBJ1-2; a weak D match, TRBD1 (5 bases). This CDR3 contains 17 residues. Germline assignment: CDR1 SGHTA and CDR2 FQGNSA. The V end lost 1 base, the J end lost 5 bases, and 20 bases lay between the germline ends. CDR3 region: CASSLGLGRDVGYGYTF. CDR3 bases: TGTGCCAGCAGCTTAGGTTTGGGACGGGATGTCGGGTATGGCTACACCTTC.

In this sample, this clonotype turned up many times. The chain carries TRBV12-3 or TRBV12-4 and TRBJ2-7; 7 nucleotides align to TRBD1. The CDR3 extends over 14 amino acids. The trim removed 5 bases at V and 0 bases at J, leaving 4 bases unmatched. The CDR3 protein is CASSPGTVSYEQYF. The CDR3 DNA follows: TGTGCCAGCAGTCCCGGGACAGTCTCCTACGAGCAGTACTTC.

V is TRBV2 and J is TRBJ2-2; D gene ambiguous. V was clipped by 7 bases and J by 4 bases, with 13 bases between them. This CDR3 has 14 amino acids. From germline, CDR1 is SNHLY and CDR2 FYNNEI. CDR3 coding DNA: TGTGCCAGCACTCAAGGCGAAGTCACCGGGGAGCTGTTTTTT. As protein: CASTQGEVTGELFF.

V gene TRBV4-3 combines with J gene TRBJ2-5; TRBD2 matches at 9 bases. The CDR3 totals 16 residues. CDR1 is LGHNA and CDR2 is YSLEER in the germline V gene. With 0 bases clipped from V and 5 bases from J, the junction kept 7 bases outside the gene matches. The CDR3 bases are TGCGCCAGCAGCCAAGATTTCGCGGGAGGGCCGGAGACCCAGTACTTC. Its protein product is CASSQDFAGGPETQYF.

The CDR3 bases are TGTGCCAGCAGCCAGTGGCAAACGAACACTGAAGCTTTCTTT. As protein: CASSQWQTNTEAFF. The chain employs TRBV12-3 or TRBV12-4 and TRBJ1-1; the D is unclear. The V end was cut by 6 bases, the J end by 1 base, with 12 bases between. The CDR3 totals 14 residues.